These T cell receptor beta chains were read from a single sample in a study of PD-1 blockade in classical Hodgkin lymphoma. The assay was immunoSEQ multiplex PCR, and TCRdb's table has in-frame clones only and misses some. This table holds tens of thousands of clones, 85% to 90% found once. Sequenced material: CD4+ T cells from blood. The receptor source for this set is a human donor with classical Hodgkin lymphoma. The CDR3 runs from the conserved cysteine through the conserved F or W. A D gene is named only where the DNA matches it firmly. Rows give clone size only sometimes, using once, few, many, or a class for an expanded clone.

abundance	len	d_gene	v_gene	j_gene	CDR3aa	CDR3nt
few	16	TRBD1	TRBV18	TRBJ2-1	CASSPLPTGSGNEQFF	TGTGCCAGCTCACCACTACCGACAGGGAGCGGCAATGAGCAGTTCTTC
.	14	.	TRBV9	TRBJ1-2	CASSVVGQGYGYTF	TGTGCCAGCAGCGTAGTAGGGCAGGGATATGGCTACACCTTC
.	15	.	TRBV11-3	TRBJ1-5	CASSSNTGPNQPQHF	TGTGCCAGCAGCTCCAATACAGGACCCAATCAGCCCCAGCATTTT
.	14	TRBD1	TRBV5-1	TRBJ1-1	CASSSQGANTEAFF	TGCGCCAGCAGCTCCCAGGGGGCGAACACTGAAGCTTTCTTT
.	17	.	TRBV29-1	TRBJ1-2	CSVEVISGRGTGGGYTF	TGCAGCGTTGAAGTCATATCGGGTAGGGGGACCGGTGGTGGCTACACCTTC
.	14	.	TRBV30	TRBJ1-2	CAWSGYGGNYGYTF	TGTGCCTGGAGTGGGTATGGAGGAAACTATGGCTACACCTTC
.	13	.	TRBV19	TRBJ2-7	CASTSGPSYEQYF	TGTGCCAGTACCTCGGGACCCTCCTACGAGCAGTACTTC
few	14	.	TRBV6-1	TRBJ1-6	CASVGEARISPLHF	TGTGCCAGCGTAGGGGAGGCAAGGATTTCACCCCTCCACTTT
.	15	.	TRBV5-1	TRBJ1-1	CASSLAWEADTEAFF	TGCGCCAGCAGCTTGGCCTGGGAGGCGGACACTGAAGCTTTCTTT
.	14	.	TRBV7-2	TRBJ2-5	CASSITGYQETQYF	TGTGCCAGCAGCATAACAGGGTACCAAGAGACCCAGTACTTC
.	14	.	TRBV2	TRBJ2-5	CASSFTGEGETQYF	TGTGCCAGCAGTTTTACAGGGGAGGGAGAGACCCAGTACTTC
.	15	.	TRBV5-8	TRBJ2-2	CASSLGTRNTGELFF	TGTGCCAGCAGCTTAGGGACAAGGAACACCGGGGAGCTGTTTTTT
.	13	.	TRBV7-8	TRBJ1-5	CASSLVGAEDQHF	TGTGCCAGCAGCTTAGTAGGGGCTGAGGACCAGCATTTT
.	15	TRBD2	TRBV5-4	TRBJ2-7	CASSSTSGTWYEQYF	TGTGCCAGCAGCTCGACTAGCGGGACTTGGTACGAGCAGTACTTC
.	13	.	TRBV6-5	TRBJ1-2	CASRAREVGGYTF	TGTGCCAGCAGAGCAAGGGAAGTTGGTGGCTACACCTTC
.	13	.	TRBV19	TRBJ2-1	CASSPRNENEQFF	TGTGCCAGTAGTCCGAGGAATGAGAATGAGCAGTTCTTC
.	15	.	TRBV7-2	TRBJ1-6	CASSLVGRNNSPLHF	TGTGCCAGCAGCTTAGTTGGGCGGAATAATTCACCCCTCCACTTT
.	15	TRBD1	TRBV7-8	TRBJ2-2	CASSPGQGRPGELFF	TGTGCCAGCAGCCCGGGACAGGGGCGCCCCGGGGAGCTGTTTTTT